This T cell receptor beta chain derives from a study of CD4 T cells in relation to SARS-CoV-2 and coronaviruses. Study details: ViraFEST: approximately 10-day antigen culture of PBMCs, then TCR beta CDR3 sequencing. Controls used an HIV-1 Nef peptide pool or no peptide. Crossreactive spike epitopes shared across donors were mapped to their HLA restriction.

As concerns this clone: What it binds is unknown.

Before the COVID-19 pandemic, during about 2011-2019, CD4+ T cells were taken from unexposed donors. The cells were cultured for under 13 days before CD4+ T cells were isolated. Testing used SARS-CoV-2 S/N and four cold-coronavirus spikes on unexposed-donor CD4+ T cells, cells permitting. Generated by immunoSEQ multiplex PCR, the TCRdb table keeps only in-frame clones and is missing some. The data show under 15,000 clones, with 69% seen just once and about 7.6% held by the top ten. From germline, CDR1 is SGHNT and CDR2 YYREEE (reference sequence). V dropped 2 bases and J dropped 5 bases, with 14 bases sitting between them. The CDR3 length is 15 residues.

The sequence derives from a human donor in good health. Sequenced input: CD4+ T cells from PBMCs, cultured in vitro. This sequence joins TRBV5-4 and TRBJ2-1; D remains ambiguous. CDR3 sequence reads: CASSFEIDRNNEQFF. The CDR3 bases are TGTGCCAGCAGCTTTGAGATAGACCGAAACAATGAGCAGTTCTTC.